These T cell receptor beta chains were read from a single sample in a study of CXCR3 chemokines and chemotherapy response in bladder cancer. TCRdb recomputed calls from the PCR reads with MiXCR, one row per CDR3 protein. The sample yields 5,000 to 6,500 distinct CDR3 sequences, over 13% seen once. The sample was taken from a patient whose treatment included neoadjuvant chemotherapy. These receptors came from a human donor with bladder cancer that responded to neoadjuvant chemotherapy. Each CDR3 is given with its conserved first and last residue. D genes are given only for firm matches. The listing skips clone size in some rows; elsewhere it reads once, few, many or a size class.

cdr3_aa: CSASSGPDTGELFF; cdr3_nt: TGCAGTGCTAGTTCGGGTCCAGACACCGGGGAGCTGTTTTTT; v_call: TRBV20-1; d_call: .; j_call: TRBJ2-2; clone_size: .
cdr3_aa: CATSEGGGYGYTF; cdr3_nt: TGTGCCACCTCCGAAGGTGGTGGCTATGGCTACACCTTC; v_call: TRBV6-6; d_call: .; j_call: TRBJ1-2; clone_size: medium-sized
cdr3_aa: CASSLGGLGTDTQYF; cdr3_nt: TGCGCCAGCAGCTTGGGGGGACTAGGCACAGATACGCAGTATTTT; v_call: TRBV10-2; d_call: TRBD2; j_call: TRBJ2-3; clone_size: .
cdr3_aa: CASSLGLEEYGGLAKNIQYF; cdr3_nt: TGTGCCAGCAGCCTGGGACTAGAAGAGTACGGTGGGTTGGCCAAAAACATTCAGTACTTC; v_call: TRBV6-1; d_call: TRBD2; j_call: TRBJ2-4; clone_size: medium-sized
cdr3_aa: CASSHSRVDYGYTF; cdr3_nt: TGCGCCAGCAGCCATTCCAGGGTGGACTATGGCTACACCTTC; v_call: TRBV4-3; d_call: .; j_call: TRBJ1-2; clone_size: .
cdr3_aa: CASSARLAGKGEQFF; cdr3_nt: TGTGCCAGCAGCGCCAGACTAGCGGGTAAGGGGGAGCAGTTCTTC; v_call: TRBV7-2; d_call: TRBD2; j_call: TRBJ2-1; clone_size: medium-sized
cdr3_aa: CASSQVGRGLAKNIQYF; cdr3_nt: TGTGCCAGCAGCCAAGTGGGCAGGGGGCTCGCCAAAAACATTCAGTACTTC; v_call: TRBV14; d_call: TRBD1; j_call: TRBJ2-4; clone_size: many
cdr3_aa: CASAQGVAGVKPDTQYF; cdr3_nt: TGTGCCAGCGCGCAGGGAGTAGCGGGAGTAAAACCAGATACGCAGTATTTT; v_call: TRBV5-4; d_call: TRBD2; j_call: TRBJ2-3; clone_size: many
cdr3_aa: CASSLAGQGLGEQFF; cdr3_nt: TGTGCCAGCAGCTTAGCTGGACAGGGGCTTGGTGAGCAGTTCTTC; v_call: TRBV7-9; d_call: TRBD1; j_call: TRBJ2-1; clone_size: many
cdr3_aa: CASSEGQTYEQYF; cdr3_nt: TGTGCCAGCAGCGAGGGACAGACCTACGAGCAGTACTTC; v_call: TRBV5-6; d_call: TRBD1; j_call: TRBJ2-7; clone_size: many
cdr3_aa: CASSSRQSPNSPLHF; cdr3_nt: TGTGCCAGCAGTTCCCGACAGTCCCCGAATTCACCCCTCCACTTT; v_call: TRBV27; d_call: .; j_call: TRBJ1-6; clone_size: many
cdr3_aa: CASSSGGAPGAYEQYF; cdr3_nt: TGTGCCAGTAGTTCAGGCGGCGCCCCGGGGGCCTACGAGCAGTACTTC; v_call: TRBV19; d_call: .; j_call: TRBJ2-7; clone_size: many
cdr3_aa: CASSGTGMSTEAFF; cdr3_nt: TGTGCCAGCAGCGGAACAGGGATGAGCACTGAAGCTTTCTTT; v_call: TRBV5-6; d_call: .; j_call: TRBJ1-1; clone_size: many
cdr3_aa: CSAETGGRETQYF; cdr3_nt: TGCAGTGCTGAAACAGGGGGTCGAGAGACCCAGTACTTC; v_call: TRBV20-1; d_call: TRBD1; j_call: TRBJ2-5; clone_size: many
cdr3_aa: CSVGLGRTYEQYF; cdr3_nt: TGCAGCGTTGGACTGGGACGGACCTACGAGCAGTACTTC; v_call: TRBV29-1; d_call: .; j_call: TRBJ2-7; clone_size: many
cdr3_aa: CASSLALYRTNDGYTF; cdr3_nt: TGTGCCAGCAGTTTAGCCCTATACCGGACAAATGATGGCTACACCTTC; v_call: TRBV12-3/TRBV12-4; d_call: .; j_call: TRBJ1-2; clone_size: many
cdr3_aa: CASSPWATYEQYF; cdr3_nt: TGTGCCAGCAGCCCCTGGGCTACCTACGAGCAGTACTTC; v_call: TRBV14; d_call: .; j_call: TRBJ2-7; clone_size: .